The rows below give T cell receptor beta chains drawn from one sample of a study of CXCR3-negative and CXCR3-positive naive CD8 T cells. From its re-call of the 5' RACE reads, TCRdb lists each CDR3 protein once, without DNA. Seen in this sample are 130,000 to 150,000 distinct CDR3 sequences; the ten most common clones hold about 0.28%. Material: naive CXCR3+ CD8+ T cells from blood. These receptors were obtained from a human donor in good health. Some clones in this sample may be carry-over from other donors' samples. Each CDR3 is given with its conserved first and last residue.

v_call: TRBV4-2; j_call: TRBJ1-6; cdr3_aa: CASSPVQSSNSPLHF
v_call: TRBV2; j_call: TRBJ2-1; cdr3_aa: CASSERAGAYNEQFF
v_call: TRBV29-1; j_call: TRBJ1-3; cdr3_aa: CSVEFSGFSGNTIYF
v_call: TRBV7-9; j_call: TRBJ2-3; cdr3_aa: CASSPGTGPSTDTQYF
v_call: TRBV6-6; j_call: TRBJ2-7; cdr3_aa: CASSSLLYEQYF
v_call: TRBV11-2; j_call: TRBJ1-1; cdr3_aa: CASSLSMRTEAFF
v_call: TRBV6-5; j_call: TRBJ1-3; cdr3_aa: CASRAGGNTIYF
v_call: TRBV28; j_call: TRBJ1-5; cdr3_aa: CASSLKELGFNQPQHF
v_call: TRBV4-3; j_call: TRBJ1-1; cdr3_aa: CASSQDLGRGTEAFF
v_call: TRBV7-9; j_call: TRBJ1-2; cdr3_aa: CASSSGARDSNYGYTF
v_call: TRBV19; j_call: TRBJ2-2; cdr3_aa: CASSIYERTGELFF
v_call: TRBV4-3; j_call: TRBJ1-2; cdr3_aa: CASRKTGGGGYTF
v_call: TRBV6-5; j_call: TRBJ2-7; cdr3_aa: CASSYLGQVEQYF
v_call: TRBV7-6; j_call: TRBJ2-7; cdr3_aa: CASSPMRGETDEQYF
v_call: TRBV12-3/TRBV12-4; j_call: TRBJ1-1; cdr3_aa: CASSPTLGNTEAFF
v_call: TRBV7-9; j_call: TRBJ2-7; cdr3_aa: CASSGDLSSYEQYF
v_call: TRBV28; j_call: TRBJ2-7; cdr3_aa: CASSYNRNHYEQYF
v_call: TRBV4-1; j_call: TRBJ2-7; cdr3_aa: CASSLSEPYEQYF
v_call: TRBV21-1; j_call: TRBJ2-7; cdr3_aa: CASSKEAHEQYF
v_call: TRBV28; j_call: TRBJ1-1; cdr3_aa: CASSPPGYGAFF
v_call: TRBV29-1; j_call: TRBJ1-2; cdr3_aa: CSVSGGVVYGYTF
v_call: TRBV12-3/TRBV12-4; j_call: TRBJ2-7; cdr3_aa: CASSRSGRPLYEQYF
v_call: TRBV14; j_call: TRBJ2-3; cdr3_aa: CASSRGHLTDTQYF
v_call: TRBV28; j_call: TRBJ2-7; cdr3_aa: CASSARPSGLYEQYF